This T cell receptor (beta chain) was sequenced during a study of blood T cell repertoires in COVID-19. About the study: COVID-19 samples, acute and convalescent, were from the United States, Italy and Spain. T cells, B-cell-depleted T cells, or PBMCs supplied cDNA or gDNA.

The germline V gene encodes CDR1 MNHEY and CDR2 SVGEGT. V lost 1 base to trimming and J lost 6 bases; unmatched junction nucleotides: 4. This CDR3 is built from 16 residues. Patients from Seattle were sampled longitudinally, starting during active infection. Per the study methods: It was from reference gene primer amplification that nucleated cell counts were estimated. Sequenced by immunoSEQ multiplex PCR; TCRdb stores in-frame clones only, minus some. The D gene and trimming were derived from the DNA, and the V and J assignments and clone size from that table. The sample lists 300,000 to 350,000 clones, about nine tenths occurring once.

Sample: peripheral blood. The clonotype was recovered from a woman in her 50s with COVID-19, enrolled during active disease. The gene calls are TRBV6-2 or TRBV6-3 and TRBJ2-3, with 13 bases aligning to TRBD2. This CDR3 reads CASSYWTSGSGDTQYF. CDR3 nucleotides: TGTGCCAGCAGTTACTGGACTAGCGGGAGCGGGGATACGCAGTATTTT.